Listed here are 24 T cell receptor beta chains from one sample, sequenced in a study of T cell responses to AZD1222 COVID-19 vaccine. TCRdb's copy holds only in-frame clones and misses some; the assay was immunoSEQ multiplex PCR. The top ten hold under 25% of the sample, which has tens of thousands of clones, nearly 90% seen once. Sequenced material: peripheral blood, taken on day 0 of AZD1222 vaccination. These TCRs come from an adult in good health.

The gene calls are TRBV7-3 and TRBJ2-2, with unresolved D. Trimming shortened V by 0 bases and J by 0 bases, and 8 bases separated the two germline ends. Germline CDR1 reads SGHTA; CDR2 reads FQGTGA. The CDR3 has 16 residues. The CDR3 region has the DNA TGTGCCAGCAGCTTAACTCAAGCCACGAACACCGGGGAGCTGTTTTTT. Its protein is CASSLTQATNTGELFF.

This sequence joins TRBV4-3 and TRBJ1-2; D not resolved. The CDR3 loop spans 13 amino acids. Trimming took 1 base from V and 6 from J, leaving 9 bases between them. Germline assignment: CDR1 LGHNA and CDR2 YSLEER. This CDR3 reads CASSQVDQDGYTF. In DNA, the CDR3 is TGCGCCAGCAGCCAAGTTGATCAGGATGGCTACACCTTC.

J is TRBJ1-6 and V is TRBV28, with D possibly TRBD1 on 6 matching bases. This CDR3 spans 13 amino acids. CDR1 is MDHEN, CDR2 SYDVKM, per germline. V lost 3 bases and J 9 bases, leaving 9 bases between the germline ends. The CDR3 loop is CASSLGRGSPLHF. The CDR3 DNA sequence: TGTGCCAGCAGTTTGGGCAGGGGTTCACCCCTCCACTTT.

The chain links TRBV20-1 to TRBJ2-1; D is uncertain. The V and J ends lost 5 bases and 10 bases respectively, with 12 bases between them. CDR1 DFQATT and CDR2 SNEGSKA come from the germline V gene (reference sequence). The CDR3 length is 11 residues. The CDR3 DNA sequence: TGCAGTGCTCCCCTCCCTGGGGAGCAGTTCTTC. Amino acid sequence: CSAPLPGEQFF.

CDR3 coding DNA: TGTGCCAGCAGCTCGACAGGGGATACCTACAATGAGCAGTTCTTC. Protein: CASSSTGDTYNEQFF. The chain is built from TRBV7-3 and TRBJ2-1, with TRBD1 matching 8 bases. V dropped 4 bases and J dropped 2; count of bases not matched to a gene: 4. There are 15 residues in the CDR3. The germline gives CDR1 SGHTA, CDR2 FQGTGA.

The chain links TRBV28 to TRBJ1-1, with D unclear. V was trimmed by 3 bases and J by 4 bases, leaving 9 bases between them. The CDR3 has 13 residues. Germline loops: CDR1 MDHEN, CDR2 SYDVKM. The CDR3 loop is CASSLAQSTEAFF. CDR3 bases: TGTGCCAGCAGTTTGGCGCAGTCCACTGAAGCTTTCTTT.

This rearrangement joins TRBV4-3 to TRBJ2-3; 8 positions match TRBD1. The V gene end was trimmed by 3 bases and the J gene end by 4 bases; junction bases not matched to a gene: 6. The CDR3 runs 15 residues. Per germline, CDR1 LGHNA and CDR2 YSLEER. The CDR3 here is CASSQADRGADTQYF. DNA for the CDR3: TGCGCCAGCAGCCAGGCCGACAGGGGCGCAGATACGCAGTATTTT.

Comments on this clone: This sample also contains other DNA sequences that code for the same CDR3. This chain connects TRBV5-4 to TRBJ1-4; D gene unclear. Germline V lookup: CDR1 SGHNT, CDR2 YYREEE (reference sequence). Trimming took 0 bases from V and 2 from J, leaving 5 bases between them. The CDR3 length is 14 residues. The CDR3 coding sequence is TGTGCCAGCAGCTTGGGCCAGACTAATGAAAAACTGTTTTTT. Protein: CASSLGQTNEKLFF.

This chain joins TRBV9 and TRBJ1-1; D ambiguous. The CDR3 runs to 15 residues. V was clipped by 4 bases and J by 11 bases, with 24 bases between them. Germline V gene data show CDR1 as SGDLS and CDR2 as YYNGEE. CDR3 nucleotides: TGTGCCAGCAGCCCCCAGACCCTTTCGGGCCGCTGGGCTTTCTTT. It yields the protein CASSPQTLSGRWAFF.

This chain uses TRBV7-9 with TRBJ1-6; D unresolved. V was trimmed by 1 base and J by 0 bases, leaving 13 bases between them. Per germline, CDR1 SEHNR and CDR2 FQNEAQ (reference sequence). The CDR3 runs 18 residues. CDR3 region: CASSLDGEKSSYNSPLHF. DNA for the CDR3: TGTGCCAGCAGCTTAGACGGGGAGAAGAGCTCCTATAATTCACCCCTCCACTTT.

This chain connects TRBV4-3 to TRBJ2-3, with TRBD2 matching 15 bases. After removal of 3 bases from V and 5 bases from J, the junction contained 3 bases not matched to a gene. The CDR3 loop spans 16 amino acids. CDR1 and CDR2 from the germline V gene are LGHNA and YSLEER. The CDR3 region is CASSHMGLAGGDTQYF. The CDR3 DNA sequence: TGCGCCAGCAGCCACATGGGACTAGCGGGAGGAGATACGCAGTATTTT.

This clone has just one count. The V call is TRBV28, the J call TRBJ2-5, with 7 bases identical to TRBD1. This CDR3 contains 14 residues. V shed 6 bases, J shed 5 bases, and the junction held 9 bases outside the gene matches. CDR1 and CDR2 from the germline V gene are MDHEN and SYDVKM. CDR3 nucleotide sequence: TGTGCCAGCAGGAAGACAGGGCCCGGGGAGACCCAGTACTTC. Its protein product is CASRKTGPGETQYF.

This sequence joins TRBV7-2 and TRBJ2-2, with 14 bases fitting TRBD2. Unmatched junction bases numbered 9, after V lost 5 bases and J lost 1 base. CDR1 and CDR2 (germline): SGHTA, FQGNSA. The CDR3 is 19 amino acids. In nucleotides, the CDR3 is TGTGCCAGCAGCAAACCCGGGACTAGCGGGAGTGTGAACACCGGGGAGCTGTTTTTT. Protein product: CASSKPGTSGSVNTGELFF.

The genes are TRBV3-1 (or the pseudogene TRBV3-2) and TRBJ1-5; TRBD1 might be the D (5 bases). V shed 1 base and J shed 7 bases, with 8 bases lying between them. This CDR3 comprises 13 residues. Germline CDR1 LGHDT, CDR2 YNNKEL (reference sequence). The CDR3 DNA reads TGTGCCAGCAGCCAAGGTCGGGGGCAGCCCCAGCATTTT. As protein: CASSQGRGQPQHF.

This clone was observed a single time. The genes are TRBV4-3 and TRBJ2-5, with 14 bases aligning to TRBD2. Looked up from germline, CDR1 is LGHNA and CDR2 is YSLEER. The CDR3 loop spans 17 amino acids. Trimming removed 3 bases from V and 5 bases from J; junction bases left unmatched: 8. The CDR3 sequence is CASSHEGLAGAVETQYF. The CDR3 DNA is TGCGCCAGCAGCCATGAGGGACTAGCGGGAGCGGTTGAGACCCAGTACTTC.

This sequence joins TRBV7-9 and TRBJ2-1, with TRBD1 identical over 10 bases. Germline-derived CDR1 and CDR2 are SEHNR and FQNEAQ (reference sequence). This CDR3 has 16 amino acids. The V segment lost 3 bases and the J segment 5 bases; nucleotides outside the gene matches: 7. The CDR3, as DNA: TGTGCCAGCAGCTTCACCGCCGGGACAGGGGACAATGAGCAGTTCTTC. It translates to CASSFTAGTGDNEQFF.

V gene TRBV27 combines with J gene TRBJ1-2, with D uncertain. The V end lost 5 bases, the J end lost 0 bases, and 13 bases lay between the germline ends. CDR1 and CDR2 from the germline V gene are MNHEY and SMNVEV (reference sequence). The CDR3 is 15 residues long. As DNA, the CDR3 is TGTGCCAGCAGTCCGCGGCCAAGTTCTAACTATGGCTACACCTTC. As protein: CASSPRPSSNYGYTF.

This sequence joins TRBV28 and TRBJ2-1; D possibly matches TRBD1 or TRBD2 (6 bases each). The V gene's germline CDR1 is MDHEN and CDR2 SYDVKM. V lost 8 bases, J lost 3 bases, and 11 bases lay in between. There are 13 residues in the CDR3. The CDR3 loop is CASLGGIYNEQFF. In nucleotides, the CDR3 is TGTGCCAGCCTAGGGGGGATCTACAATGAGCAGTTCTTC.

The CDR3 here is CATSPDRGLYEQYF. In DNA form, the CDR3 reads TGTGCCACCAGTCCGGACAGGGGGCTATACGAGCAGTACTTC. The chain couples TRBV15 to TRBJ2-7; TRBD1 agrees at 11 bases. CDR1 is LNHNV and CDR2 is YYDKDF in the germline V gene (reference sequence). This CDR3 region has 14 residues. After removal of 6 bases from V and 4 bases from J, the junction contained 5 bases not matched to a gene.

This sequence joins TRBV27 and TRBJ1-2; D remains unclear. Trimming took off 5 bases at V and 2 bases at J, with 15 bases between the two ends. This CDR3 region has 15 residues. The germline V gene has CDR1 MNHEY and CDR2 SMNVEV (reference sequence). In DNA form, the CDR3 reads TGTGCCAGCAGTCCGTCCGAGGGTTCGAACTATGGCTACACCTTC. Encoded protein: CASSPSEGSNYGYTF.

V is TRBV2 and J is TRBJ1-5; a possible D gene is TRBD1 (5 bases). This CDR3 is built from 15 residues. The V end was cut by 4 bases, the J end by 2 bases, with 12 bases between. In germline, CDR1 is SNHLY, CDR2 FYNNEI. The CDR3 nucleotides read TGTGCCAGCAGTGCGTTTTTGGGGGGCAATCAGCCCCAGCATTTT. Amino acid sequence: CASSAFLGGNQPQHF.

The V and J genes are TRBV19 and TRBJ1-5; 10 nucleotides line up with TRBD1. V was pared by 8 bases and J by 0 bases, with 10 bases of the junction left unmatched. From germline, CDR1 is LNHDA and CDR2 SQIVND (reference sequence). The CDR3 has 17 residues. In DNA form, the CDR3 reads TGTGCCAGTCAGGACAGGGGGAGAGGTTATAGCAATCAGCCCCAGCATTTT. This codes for CASQDRGRGYSNQPQHF.

This chain joins TRBV28 and TRBJ1-1; 7 nucleotides match TRBD1. The V gene end was trimmed by 2 bases and the J gene end by 0 bases; junction bases not matched to a gene: 9. Germline-derived CDR1 and CDR2 are MDHEN and SYDVKM. The CDR3 is 17 residues long. The CDR3 region is CASSLAKGATMNTEAFF. The CDR3 DNA sequence: TGTGCCAGCAGTTTAGCGAAGGGGGCGACGATGAACACTGAAGCTTTCTTT.

The gene calls are TRBV18 and TRBJ2-7, with a weak D call TRBD1 (6 bases). The CDR3 runs to 13 residues. Germline V lookup: CDR1 KGHSH, CDR2 LQKENI. Deletions cut 0 bases from V and 10 bases from J, with 13 bases between. The CDR3 DNA follows: TGTGCCAGCTCACCACCGGGGGCCTGGGGACAGTACTTC. Its translation is CASSPPGAWGQYF.